This T cell receptor beta chain was captured in a study of cytomegalovirus exposure and HLA in healthy donors. This clone was detected a few times. The PCR had 60 Vbeta and 13 Jbeta primers. The assay was immunoSEQ multiplex PCR, and TCRdb's table has in-frame clones only and misses some. The table shows some 200,000 clones, with roughly 74% occurring only once. CDR1 LGHNA and CDR2 YNFKEQ come from the germline V gene. V lost 2 bases to trimming and J lost 3 bases, with 10 bases between them. This CDR3 is built from 14 residues. This chain connects TRBV4-2 to TRBJ1-2; D ambiguous. The sequence derives from a woman aged 30 to 39 in good health and CMV-seronegative. Sequenced input: PBMCs. The CDR3 region has the DNA TGTGCCAGCAGCCAAATTGGACTAGACTATGGCTACACCTTC. This codes for CASSQIGLDYGYTF.